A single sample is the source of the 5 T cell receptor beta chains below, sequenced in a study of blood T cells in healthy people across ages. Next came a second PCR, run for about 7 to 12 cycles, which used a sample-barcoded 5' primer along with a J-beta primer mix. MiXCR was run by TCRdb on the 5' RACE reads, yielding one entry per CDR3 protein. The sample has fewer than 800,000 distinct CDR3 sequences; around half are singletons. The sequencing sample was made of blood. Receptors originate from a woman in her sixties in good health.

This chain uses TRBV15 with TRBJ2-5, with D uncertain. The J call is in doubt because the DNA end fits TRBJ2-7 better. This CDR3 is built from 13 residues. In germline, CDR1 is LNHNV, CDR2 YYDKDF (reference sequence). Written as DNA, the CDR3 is TGTGCCACCAGCAGAGTGCCCCCGTGCGAGCAGTACTTC. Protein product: CATSRVPPCEQYF.

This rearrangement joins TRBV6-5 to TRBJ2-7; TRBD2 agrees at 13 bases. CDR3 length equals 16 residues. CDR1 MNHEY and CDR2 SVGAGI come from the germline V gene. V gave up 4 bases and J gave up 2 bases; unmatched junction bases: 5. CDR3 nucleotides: TGTGCCAGCAGTTCTCCCGGGACTAGCGGGACCTACGAGCAGTACTTC. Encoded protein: CASSSPGTSGTYEQYF.

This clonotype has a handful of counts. CDR3 amino acids: CASSRGELSPWGQYF. The CDR3 DNA is TGTGCCAGCAGCCGGGGGGAACTGTCCCCTTGGGGCCAGTACTTC. The chain is built from TRBV7-2 and TRBJ2-5, with 7 bases that match TRBD2. Germline CDR1 reads SGHTA; CDR2 reads FQGNSA. This CDR3 region has 15 residues. V lost 5 bases and J lost 10; bases outside the gene matches: 16.

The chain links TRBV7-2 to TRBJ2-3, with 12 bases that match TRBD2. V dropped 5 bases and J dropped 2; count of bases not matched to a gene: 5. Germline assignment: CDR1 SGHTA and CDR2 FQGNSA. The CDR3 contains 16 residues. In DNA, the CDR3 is TGTGCCAGCAGCGACCTAGCGGGAGGGCACACAGATACGCAGTATTTT. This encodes CASSDLAGGHTDTQYF.

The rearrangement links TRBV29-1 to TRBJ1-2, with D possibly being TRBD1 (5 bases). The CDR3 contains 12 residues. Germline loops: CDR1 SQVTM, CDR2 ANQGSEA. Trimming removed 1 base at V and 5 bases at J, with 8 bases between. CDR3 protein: CSVEVREYGYTF. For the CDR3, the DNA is TGCAGCGTTGAAGTCAGGGAGTATGGCTACACCTTC.